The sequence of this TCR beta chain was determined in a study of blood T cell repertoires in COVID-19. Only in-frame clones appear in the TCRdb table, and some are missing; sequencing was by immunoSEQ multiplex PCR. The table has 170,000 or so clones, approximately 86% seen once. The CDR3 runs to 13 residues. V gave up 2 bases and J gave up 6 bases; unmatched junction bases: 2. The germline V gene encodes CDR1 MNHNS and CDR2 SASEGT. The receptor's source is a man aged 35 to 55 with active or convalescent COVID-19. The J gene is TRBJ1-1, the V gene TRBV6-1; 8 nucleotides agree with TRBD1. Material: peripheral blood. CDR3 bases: TGTGCCAGCAGTGAACAGGGGGCCGCTGAAGCTTTCTTT. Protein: CASSEQGAAEAFF.